A selection of T cell receptor beta chains follows, all from one sample in a study of post-analysis software for immune sequencing data. One entry per CDR3 protein, called by TCRdb with MiXCR from the PCR reads. Of under 200,000 distinct CDR3 sequences listed, 29% are singletons. The sequenced material came from blood. Source of these receptors: a girl aged 2 to 17 with multiple sclerosis. The CDR3 runs from the conserved cysteine through the conserved F or W. D genes are given only for firm matches. For some rows the clone size is stated as once, few or many, or as a class when expanded; others skip it.

TRBD1,TRBV6-6,TRBJ1-4,.,CASSSPGTGYEKLFF,TGTGCCAGCAGTTCCCCCGGGACAGGGTATGAAAAACTGTTTTTT
TRBD1,TRBV19,TRBJ2-1,.,CASRPADRGAGSEQFF,TGTGCCAGTAGGCCGGCGGACAGGGGAGCTGGTAGTGAGCAGTTCTTC
TRBD2,TRBV12-3/TRBV12-4,TRBJ2-5,.,CASGKGTSGTLRQETQYF,TGTGCCAGCGGGAAAGGGACTAGCGGGACTTTAAGGCAAGAGACCCAGTACTTC
.,TRBV27,TRBJ1-5,few,CASSLSGSNSNQPQHF,TGTGCCAGCAGTTTATCAGGAAGCAATAGCAATCAGCCCCAGCATTTT
TRBD1,TRBV27,TRBJ1-4,few,CASRTTGGINEKLFF,TGTGCCAGCAGGACTACAGGGGGTATTAATGAAAAACTGTTTTTT
.,TRBV25-1,TRBJ2-1,.,CASSDWGTLTHNEQFF,TGTGCCAGCAGTGATTGGGGAACCCTAACGCACAATGAGCAGTTCTTC
.,TRBV6-4,TRBJ2-2,.,CASSEGTGAGELFF,TGTGCCAGCAGTGAGGGAACAGGCGCCGGAGAGCTGTTTTTT
TRBD1,TRBV7-8,TRBJ2-1,many,CASTILRDRRNNEQFF,TGTGCCAGCACCATACTCCGGGACAGGAGGAACAATGAGCAGTTCTTC
.,TRBV10-3,TRBJ2-1,.,CAISEGGTAKNIQFF,TGTGCTATCAGTGAGGGGGGAACCGCCAAAAACATTCAGTTCTTC
.,TRBV13,TRBJ2-5,many,CASSPGAQETQYF,TGTGCCAGCAGCCCCGGGGCACAAGAGACCCAGTACTTC
TRBD1,TRBV5-1,TRBJ2-5,.,CASSLFGTGANKQYF,TGCGCCAGCAGCTTGTTTGGGACAGGGGCCAATAAGCAGTACTTC
.,TRBV25-1,TRBJ2-7,few,CASSPNPGEQYF,TGTGCCAGCAGTCCCAACCCGGGCGAGCAGTACTTC
TRBD1,TRBV5-1,TRBJ2-4,many,CASSLEGQAKNIQYF,TGCGCCAGCAGCTTGGAGGGACAGGCCAAAAACATTCAGTACTTC
.,TRBV4-1,TRBJ2-4,many,CASSQEWIRGNIQYF,TGCGCCAGCAGCCAAGAATGGATCCGGGGGAACATTCAGTACTTC
.,TRBV5-1,TRBJ1-2,few,CASSGDILSEYGYTF,TGCGCCAGCAGCGGGGACATTCTTTCGGAGTATGGCTACACCTTC
.,TRBV29-1,TRBJ2-3,many,CSVDDLGGSRTDTQYF,TGCAGCGTTGACGATCTAGGGGGGTCCCGCACAGATACGCAGTATTTT
TRBD1,TRBV12-3/TRBV12-4,TRBJ2-1,.,CASSARDRGETQFF,TGTGCCAGCAGTGCCCGGGACAGGGGGGAGACCCAGTTCTTC
.,TRBV20-1,TRBJ2-7,many,CSARGGARYEQYF,TGCAGTGCTAGAGGAGGGGCCAGGTACGAGCAGTACTTC
.,TRBV5-1,TRBJ2-5,many,CASSSRTGGGETQYF,TGCGCCAGCAGCTCCAGAACAGGGGGAGGGGAGACCCAGTACTTC
TRBD2,TRBV19,TRBJ2-7,few,CASSSSGGPYEQYF,TGTGCCAGTAGCTCTAGCGGGGGACCCTACGAGCAGTACTTC
.,TRBV12-3/TRBV12-4,TRBJ2-1,.,CASSPSGQYNEQFF,TGTGCCAGCAGCCCATCGGGACAATACAATGAGCAGTTCTTC
.,TRBV20-1,TRBJ1-1,.,CSASKLQGSEAFF,TGCAGTGCTAGTAAGCTACAGGGCTCTGAAGCTTTCTTT
.,TRBV3-1,TRBJ1-1,.,CASSQLGWGPRTEAFF,TGTGCCAGCAGCCAATTGGGATGGGGACCGCGGACTGAAGCTTTCTTT
.,TRBV7-8,TRBJ2-3,.,CASSLTRGVPDTQYF,TGTGCCAGCAGCTTAACGAGAGGCGTTCCAGATACGCAGTATTTT
.,TRBV10-2,TRBJ1-4,few,CASSAGTVEKLFF,TGCGCCAGCAGTGCGGGGACGGTTGAAAAACTGTTTTTT
.,TRBV5-1,TRBJ1-4,many,CASSWQGDEKLFF,TGCGCCAGCAGCTGGCAGGGCGATGAAAAACTGTTTTTT
TRBD2,TRBV20-1,TRBJ2-7,.,CSALAGGPWSEQYF,TGCAGTGCTCTAGCGGGAGGGCCTTGGTCTGAGCAGTACTTC
.,TRBV5-1,TRBJ2-5,.,CASSPERETQYF,TGCGCCAGCAGCCCCGAGAGGGAGACCCAGTACTTC
.,TRBV9,TRBJ1-2,.,CASSVAGGPVDGYTF,TGTGCCAGCAGCGTAGCTGGCGGACCCGTGGATGGCTACACCTTC
TRBD1,TRBV5-1,TRBJ2-7,.,CASSLARTGAYEQYF,TGCGCCAGCAGCTTGGCCCGGACAGGGGCCTACGAGCAGTACTTC
.,TRBV7-6,TRBJ1-1,few,CASSLGTAGKVGTEAFF,TGTGCCAGCAGCTTAGGTACGGCGGGGAAGGTAGGCACTGAAGCTTTCTTT